These T cell receptor beta chains were read from a single sample in a study of T cells in Graves' hyperthyroidism and ophthalmopathy. TCRdb fed the multiplex PCR reads into MiXCR, producing one record per CDR3 protein. This sample has some 740,000 distinct CDR3 sequences, with 14% found just once. Specimen: blood. The receptors originated from a woman in her late teens or twenties with Graves' hyperthyroidism. The CDR3 runs from the conserved cysteine through the conserved F or W. Each record gives: J gene, clone size, V gene, D gene, CDR3 protein, CDR3 DNA. D genes are given only for firm matches. The size field is filled for only some rows; it gives once, few, many or a size class.

j_call: TRBJ2-1
clone_size: -
v_call: TRBV6-6
d_call: -
cdr3_aa: CASSYGRGPYNEQFF
cdr3_nt: TGTGCCAGCAGTTACGGGAGAGGGCCCTACAATGAGCAGTTCTTC

j_call: TRBJ1-5
clone_size: -
v_call: TRBV12-3/TRBV12-4
d_call: -
cdr3_aa: CASTDSLARSNQPQHF
cdr3_nt: TGTGCCAGCACCGACAGTTTAGCGAGGAGCAATCAGCCCCAGCATTTT

j_call: TRBJ2-7
clone_size: many
v_call: TRBV10-3
d_call: -
cdr3_aa: CAISEPLLDYEQYF
cdr3_nt: TGTGCCATCAGTGAGCCCCTACTCGACTACGAGCAGTACTTC

j_call: TRBJ2-5
clone_size: many
v_call: TRBV7-2
d_call: TRBD1
cdr3_aa: CASSVPITGDQETQYF
cdr3_nt: TGTGCCAGCAGCGTGCCGATTACAGGGGACCAAGAGACCCAGTACTTC

j_call: TRBJ1-2
clone_size: many
v_call: TRBV6-1
d_call: -
cdr3_aa: CASSTSGAGYTF
cdr3_nt: TGTGCCAGCAGTACTTCAGGGGCTGGCTACACCTTC

j_call: TRBJ2-7
clone_size: -
v_call: TRBV6-2/TRBV6-3
d_call: -
cdr3_aa: CASSGMSYEQYF
cdr3_nt: TGTGCCAGCAGTGGGATGTCCTACGAGCAGTACTTC

j_call: TRBJ2-2
clone_size: -
v_call: TRBV4-1
d_call: -
cdr3_aa: CASSHGANTGELFF
cdr3_nt: TGCGCCAGCAGCCATGGGGCGAACACCGGGGAGCTGTTTTTT

j_call: TRBJ2-4
clone_size: -
v_call: TRBV4-1
d_call: -
cdr3_aa: CASSQVWAGRTKNIQYF
cdr3_nt: TGCGCCAGCAGCCAAGTATGGGCAGGGAGGACCAAAAACATTCAGTACTTC

j_call: TRBJ2-3
clone_size: -
v_call: TRBV7-2
d_call: TRBD2
cdr3_aa: CASSLRTSEDTQYF
cdr3_nt: TGTGCCAGCAGCTTACGGACTAGCGAGGATACGCAGTATTTT

j_call: TRBJ1-4
clone_size: few
v_call: TRBV27
d_call: -
cdr3_aa: CASRGGASRWEKLSF
cdr3_nt: TGTGCCAGCAGAGGGGGTGCCAGCCGGTGGGAAAAACTGTCTTTT

j_call: TRBJ1-5
clone_size: few
v_call: TRBV6-1
d_call: -
cdr3_aa: CASSELRFNQPQHF
cdr3_nt: TGTGCCAGCAGTGAGCTAAGATTTAATCAGCCCCAGCATTTT

j_call: TRBJ2-7
clone_size: -
v_call: TRBV11-1
d_call: TRBD2
cdr3_aa: CASSGRLGLAGGIYEQYF
cdr3_nt: TGTGCCAGCAGTGGACGATTAGGGTTGGCGGGAGGGATCTACGAGCAGTACTTC

j_call: TRBJ2-1
clone_size: once
v_call: TRBV6-5
d_call: TRBD2
cdr3_aa: CASSYQKLAGGPNEQFF
cdr3_nt: TGTGCCAGCAGTTACCAGAAACTAGCGGGAGGGCCTAATGAGCAGTTCTTC

j_call: TRBJ1-2
clone_size: many
v_call: TRBV18
d_call: -
cdr3_aa: CASSLNRDSNYGYTF
cdr3_nt: TGTGCCAGCTCACTAAACAGGGACTCTAACTATGGCTACACCTTC

j_call: TRBJ2-7
clone_size: few
v_call: TRBV7-9
d_call: TRBD2
cdr3_aa: CASSLGGGIGEQYF
cdr3_nt: TGTGCCAGCAGCTTAGGGGGGGGGATCGGCGAGCAGTACTTC

j_call: TRBJ2-1
clone_size: many
v_call: TRBV27
d_call: -
cdr3_aa: CASSLFNKPNEQFF
cdr3_nt: TGTGCCAGCAGTTTATTCAACAAGCCCAATGAGCAGTTCTTC

j_call: TRBJ2-5
clone_size: -
v_call: TRBV3-1
d_call: -
cdr3_aa: CASSPPEGRGQETQYF
cdr3_nt: TGTGCCAGCAGCCCGCCGGAGGGGAGGGGGCAAGAGACCCAGTACTTC

j_call: TRBJ1-4
clone_size: few
v_call: TRBV29-1
d_call: -
cdr3_aa: CSATQSTGPEKLFF
cdr3_nt: TGCAGCGCTACCCAGTCTACAGGACCAGAAAAACTGTTTTTT

j_call: TRBJ2-3
clone_size: many
v_call: TRBV25-1
d_call: TRBD2
cdr3_aa: CASSNPILAGRTDTQYF
cdr3_nt: TGTGCCAGCAGTAACCCCATTCTAGCGGGGCGCACAGATACGCAGTATTTT

j_call: TRBJ2-2
clone_size: many
v_call: TRBV7-2
d_call: -
cdr3_aa: CASSPSGGITGELFF
cdr3_nt: TGTGCCAGCAGCCCCTCCGGAGGGATCACCGGGGAGCTGTTTTTT

j_call: TRBJ2-5
clone_size: few
v_call: TRBV5-6
d_call: -
cdr3_aa: CASSLENTDQETQYF
cdr3_nt: TGTGCCAGCAGCTTGGAAAATACGGACCAAGAGACCCAGTACTTC

j_call: TRBJ2-1
clone_size: many
v_call: TRBV7-3
d_call: TRBD1
cdr3_aa: CASSLGGPRYNEQFF
cdr3_nt: TGTGCCAGCAGCCTAGGGGGCCCTCGATACAATGAGCAGTTCTTC

j_call: TRBJ1-5
clone_size: many
v_call: TRBV7-8
d_call: -
cdr3_aa: CASSIFGVYSNQPQHF
cdr3_nt: TGTGCCAGCAGCATCTTTGGAGTGTATAGCAATCAGCCCCAGCATTTT

j_call: TRBJ2-2
clone_size: many
v_call: TRBV11-3
d_call: -
cdr3_aa: CASRLIGSGTGELFF
cdr3_nt: TGTGCCAGCAGATTAATTGGTTCAGGGACCGGGGAGCTGTTTTTT

j_call: TRBJ2-7
clone_size: -
v_call: TRBV6-1
d_call: -
cdr3_aa: CASSQTSHEQYF
cdr3_nt: TGTGCCAGCAGCCAGACTAGTCACGAGCAGTACTTC

j_call: TRBJ1-5
clone_size: few
v_call: TRBV15
d_call: -
cdr3_aa: CATRTGRYSNQPQHF
cdr3_nt: TGTGCCACCAGAACAGGACGTTATAGCAATCAGCCCCAGCATTTT

j_call: TRBJ2-7
clone_size: many
v_call: TRBV28
d_call: -
cdr3_aa: CASSFNRATYEQYF
cdr3_nt: TGTGCCAGCAGTTTTAACAGGGCTACCTACGAGCAGTACTTC

j_call: TRBJ2-7
clone_size: many
v_call: TRBV6-5
d_call: -
cdr3_aa: CASSYSGGSLSYEQYF
cdr3_nt: TGTGCCAGCAGTTACTCAGGGGGATCCCTCTCCTACGAGCAGTACTTC

j_call: TRBJ2-5
clone_size: many
v_call: TRBV18
d_call: -
cdr3_aa: CASSPGVRETQYF
cdr3_nt: TGTGCCAGCTCACCAGGGGTGCGGGAGACCCAGTACTTC

j_call: TRBJ2-1
clone_size: -
v_call: TRBV20-1
d_call: TRBD2
cdr3_aa: CSARRGGGEQFF
cdr3_nt: TGCAGTGCTAGGCGGGGGGGGGGTGAGCAGTTCTTC

j_call: TRBJ1-4
clone_size: many
v_call: TRBV2
d_call: -
cdr3_aa: CASRGTSDEKLFF
cdr3_nt: TGTGCCAGCAGGGGGACATCCGACGAAAAACTGTTTTTT

j_call: TRBJ1-5
clone_size: many
v_call: TRBV30
d_call: -
cdr3_aa: CAWRANRAGQPQHF
cdr3_nt: TGTGCCTGGAGGGCAAACAGGGCTGGTCAGCCCCAGCATTTT

j_call: TRBJ2-7
clone_size: -
v_call: TRBV9
d_call: -
cdr3_aa: CASSLGTSLYEQYF
cdr3_nt: TGTGCCAGCAGTCTCGGGACATCATTGTACGAGCAGTACTTC

j_call: TRBJ2-1
clone_size: -
v_call: TRBV11-1
d_call: TRBD1
cdr3_aa: CASSSPGQGSHNEQFF
cdr3_nt: TGTGCCAGCAGCTCTCCGGGACAGGGGAGCCACAATGAGCAGTTCTTC

j_call: TRBJ1-5
clone_size: -
v_call: TRBV3-1
d_call: TRBD1
cdr3_aa: CASSQGQTGARQPQHF
cdr3_nt: TGTGCCAGCAGCCAAGGCCAGACAGGGGCACGTCAGCCCCAGCATTTT

j_call: TRBJ1-2
clone_size: few
v_call: TRBV20-1
d_call: -
cdr3_aa: CSARGRTGTNYGYTF
cdr3_nt: TGCAGTGCTAGAGGCCGGACGGGAACTAACTATGGCTACACCTTC

j_call: TRBJ2-1
clone_size: -
v_call: TRBV7-9
d_call: -
cdr3_aa: CASSLAGVGHEQFF
cdr3_nt: TGTGCCAGCAGCTTAGCGGGAGTAGGTCATGAGCAGTTCTTC

j_call: TRBJ2-1
clone_size: -
v_call: TRBV7-9
d_call: -
cdr3_aa: CASSPQGGLYNEQFF
cdr3_nt: TGTGCCAGCAGCCCGCAGGGGGGCCTGTACAATGAGCAGTTCTTC

j_call: TRBJ2-1
clone_size: few
v_call: TRBV15
d_call: -
cdr3_aa: CATSRERGNNEQFF
cdr3_nt: TGTGCCACCAGCAGAGAGAGAGGTAACAATGAGCAGTTCTTC

j_call: TRBJ2-3
clone_size: many
v_call: TRBV28
d_call: TRBD2
cdr3_aa: CASGKGLAGRTDTQYF
cdr3_nt: TGTGCCAGCGGAAAGGGACTAGCGGGACGCACAGATACGCAGTATTTT

j_call: TRBJ2-7
clone_size: -
v_call: TRBV25-1
d_call: -
cdr3_aa: CASSASGTLSYEQYF
cdr3_nt: TGTGCCAGCAGTGCCTCCGGGACGCTAAGCTACGAGCAGTACTTC

j_call: TRBJ2-2
clone_size: many
v_call: TRBV6-2/TRBV6-3
d_call: -
cdr3_aa: CASSYPEELFF
cdr3_nt: TGTGCCAGCAGTTACCCGGAGGAGCTGTTTTTT

j_call: TRBJ1-6
clone_size: -
v_call: TRBV7-3
d_call: -
cdr3_aa: CASSLRAVAYNSPLHF
cdr3_nt: TGTGCCAGCAGCTTAAGGGCAGTCGCCTATAATTCACCCCTCCACTTT

j_call: TRBJ2-7
clone_size: few
v_call: TRBV15
d_call: TRBD2
cdr3_aa: CATSREASGRPYEQYF
cdr3_nt: TGTGCCACCAGCAGAGAAGCAAGCGGGAGACCATACGAGCAGTACTTC

j_call: TRBJ2-3
clone_size: many
v_call: TRBV5-1
d_call: -
cdr3_aa: CASSLFGRNTDTQYF
cdr3_nt: TGCGCCAGCAGCTTGTTTGGGCGGAACACAGATACGCAGTATTTT

j_call: TRBJ2-6
clone_size: -
v_call: TRBV7-9
d_call: TRBD1
cdr3_aa: CASSLTGVRAGANVLTF
cdr3_nt: TGTGCCAGCAGCCTTACAGGGGTCAGAGCTGGGGCCAACGTCCTGACTTTC

j_call: TRBJ1-6
clone_size: -
v_call: TRBV20-1
d_call: -
cdr3_aa: CSASGQGYSPLHF
cdr3_nt: TGCAGTGCTAGTGGGCAGGGATATTCACCCCTCCACTTT

j_call: TRBJ1-2
clone_size: few
v_call: TRBV6-4
d_call: -
cdr3_aa: CASSEEISGNYGYTF
cdr3_nt: TGTGCCAGCAGTGAAGAGATTTCTGGAAACTATGGCTACACCTTC

j_call: TRBJ2-7
clone_size: many
v_call: TRBV5-6
d_call: TRBD2
cdr3_aa: CASSWGLAGYEQYF
cdr3_nt: TGTGCCAGCAGCTGGGGGCTAGCGGGATACGAGCAGTACTTC

j_call: TRBJ2-2
clone_size: few
v_call: TRBV9
d_call: TRBD2
cdr3_aa: CASIGVPGLAGITGELFF
cdr3_nt: TGTGCCAGCATAGGTGTGCCAGGGCTAGCGGGCATCACCGGGGAGCTGTTTTTT

j_call: TRBJ2-3
clone_size: few
v_call: TRBV20-1
d_call: -
cdr3_aa: CSADPRDHTDTQYF
cdr3_nt: TGCAGTGCTGACCCCCGGGACCACACAGATACGCAGTATTTT

j_call: TRBJ2-1
clone_size: -
v_call: TRBV6-7
d_call: -
cdr3_aa: CASSYSPTHNEQFF
cdr3_nt: TGTGCCAGCAGTTACTCTCCTACTCACAATGAGCAGTTCTTC

j_call: TRBJ1-1
clone_size: few
v_call: TRBV19
d_call: -
cdr3_aa: CASSHSPTGVLGAFF
cdr3_nt: TGTGCCAGTAGTCATTCCCCAACGGGGGTCCTTGGAGCTTTCTTT

j_call: TRBJ2-5
clone_size: -
v_call: TRBV7-3
d_call: TRBD2
cdr3_aa: CASSSTRTSRETQYF
cdr3_nt: TGTGCCAGCAGCTCCACCAGGACTAGCCGAGAGACCCAGTACTTC

j_call: TRBJ1-1
clone_size: many
v_call: TRBV20-1
d_call: -
cdr3_aa: CSARPELNTEAFF
cdr3_nt: TGCAGTGCTAGGCCGGAACTGAACACTGAAGCTTTCTTT